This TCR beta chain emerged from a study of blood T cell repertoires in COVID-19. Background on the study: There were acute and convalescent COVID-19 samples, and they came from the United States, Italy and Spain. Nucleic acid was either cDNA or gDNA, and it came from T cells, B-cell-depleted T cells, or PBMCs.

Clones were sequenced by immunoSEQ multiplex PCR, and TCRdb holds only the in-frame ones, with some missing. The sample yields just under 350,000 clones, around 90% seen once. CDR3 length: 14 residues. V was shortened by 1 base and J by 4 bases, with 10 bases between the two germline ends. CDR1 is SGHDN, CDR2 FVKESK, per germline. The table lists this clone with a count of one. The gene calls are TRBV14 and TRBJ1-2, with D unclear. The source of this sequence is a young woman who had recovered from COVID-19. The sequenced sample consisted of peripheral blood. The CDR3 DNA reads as TGTGCCAGCAGCCAAGTCCGGGAGATCTATGGCTACACCTTC. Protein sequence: CASSQVREIYGYTF.